These 23 T cell receptor beta chains came from one sample sequenced in a study of blood T cell repertoires in COVID-19 (dated by TCRdb to the early 2020s). Library generation was performed with the immunoSEQ multiplex PCR assay. TCRdb obtained this table from immuneACCESS and retained in-frame rearrangements with V and J assigned. These tables miss some clones; where compared with another copy, unresolved V genes account for less than half of the shortfall, and the remainder is unexplained. The sample table lists more than 300,000 clones, 87% of them with a count of one. The ten largest account for about 6% of the sample. The specimen sequenced was peripheral blood. These receptor sequences come from a woman aged 45-59 years with COVID-19, enrolled during active disease.

The count of this clone is one. This rearrangement joins TRBV6-6 to TRBJ1-1, with 8 positions matching TRBD1. This CDR3 region has 12 residues. CDR1 and CDR2 (germline): MNHNY, SVGAGI (reference sequence). V was clipped by 6 bases and J by 3 bases; unmatched bases: 0. CDR3 residues: CASRTGDTEAFF. CDR3 nucleotides: TGTGCCAGCAGGACAGGGGACACTGAAGCTTTCTTT.

The chain joins TRBV7-6 to TRBJ2-4; TRBD2 aligns across 7 bases. J was trimmed by 6 bases and V by 5 bases; bases with no gene match: 10. The CDR3 spans 15 residues. CDR1 and CDR2 (germline): SGHVS, FNYEAQ. The CDR3 sequence is CASSPGREFGNIQYF. CDR3 DNA sequence: TGTGCCAGCAGCCCAGGGCGGGAGTTTGGAAACATTCAGTACTTC. Looking up the rest from reference TRBV7-6 and TRBJ2-4 gives the full variable domain: GAGVSQSPRYKVTKRGQDVALRCDPISGHVSLYWYRQALGQGPEFLTYFNYEAQQDKSGLPNDRFSAERPEGSISTLTIQRTEQRDSAMYRCASSPGREFGNIQYFGAGTRLSVL.

This sequence joins TRBV19 and TRBJ1-5, with D maybe TRBD1 (6 bases). V lost 7 bases and J 0 bases, leaving 13 bases between the germline ends. Germline V gene sequence: CDR1 LNHDA, CDR2 SQIVND (reference sequence). The CDR3 covers 15 residues. CDR3 DNA sequence: TGTGCCAGTAACTGGGGGGGCTTTAGCAATCAGCCCCAGCATTTT. Protein sequence: CASNWGGFSNQPQHF.

The chain recombines TRBV5-6 with TRBJ2-7, with 7 bases identical to TRBD1. The junction had 2 bases not matched to a gene; V was cut back by 4 bases and J by 1 base. This CDR3 region has 13 residues. The germline CDR1 and CDR2 sequences are SGHDT and YYEEEE. The CDR3 DNA sequence: TGTGCCAGCAGCCGGGACAGATCCTACGAGCAGTACTTC. Translating gives CASSRDRSYEQYF. Supplemented by reference TRBV5-6 and TRBJ2-7, the full variable domain reads DAGVTQSPTHLIKTRGQQVTLRCSPKSGHDTVSWYQQALGQGPQFIFQYYEEEERQRGNFPDRFSGHQFPNYSSELNVNALLLGDSALYLCASSRDRSYEQYFGPGTRLTVT.

This sequence joins TRBV19 and TRBJ2-5; perhaps TRBD2 as D (6 bases). The CDR3 is 13 amino acids. The V gene's germline CDR1 is LNHDA and CDR2 SQIVND (reference sequence). V was cut by 7 bases and J by 5 bases, with 14 bases left in between. The DNA for the CDR3 is TGTGCCAGTATGGGGACTCCAGGGGAGACCCAGTACTTC. It encodes CASMGTPGETQYF.

The chain has TRBV19 and TRBJ2-5; 7 nucleotides match TRBD2. The germline CDR1 and CDR2 sequences are LNHDA and SQIVND (reference sequence). V dropped 4 bases and J dropped 4; count of bases not matched to a gene: 3. The CDR3 length is 13 residues. The CDR3 DNA is TGTGCCAGTAGTAATGGCGGGAGAGAGACCCAGTACTTC. This translates into CASSNGGRETQYF.

The V and J genes are TRBV18 and TRBJ2-3; D ambiguous. The CDR3 is 13 amino acids. In germline, CDR1 is KGHSH, CDR2 LQKENI. V was shortened by 0 bases and J by 7 bases, with 8 bases between the two germline ends. The chain's CDR3 is CASSPPAGYTQYF. CDR3 bases: TGTGCCAGCTCACCACCCGCAGGCTATACGCAGTATTTT.

This clone was detected only once. The chain uses TRBV6-1 and TRBJ2-7, with 10 positions matching TRBD2. Germline V gene data show CDR1 as MNHNS and CDR2 as SASEGT. The ends lost 1 base at V and 4 bases at J; junction bases unmatched: 13. The CDR3 runs to 18 residues. The CDR3 region is CASSEDIAGGPPIYEQYF. The DNA for the CDR3 is TGTGCCAGCAGTGAAGACATAGCGGGAGGACCTCCTATTTACGAGCAGTACTTC.

The CDR3 sequence is CSVEVGTSGSYNEQFF. The DNA for the CDR3 is TGCAGCGTTGAAGTGGGGACTAGCGGGAGTTACAATGAGCAGTTCTTC. The chain couples TRBV29-1 to TRBJ2-1; 14 bases are a match to TRBD2. Germline values: CDR1 SQVTM, CDR2 ANQGSEA. This CDR3 spans 16 amino acids. Trimming took 1 base from V and 4 from J; bases not matched to a gene: 3.

The chain has TRBV18 and TRBJ1-1, with D possibly matching TRBD1 (5 bases). The germline V gene has CDR1 KGHSH and CDR2 LQKENI. This CDR3 is built from 12 residues. V was cut by 5 bases and J by 8 bases, with 12 bases left in between. The CDR3 bases are TGTGCCAGCTCATACGGGACTACCGAAGCTTTCTTT. Translated, it gives CASSYGTTEAFF.

The chain joins TRBV4-1 to TRBJ2-7, with 9 bases that match TRBD2. This CDR3 contains 16 residues. The trim removed 0 bases at V and 0 bases at J, leaving 3 bases unmatched. CDR1 and CDR2 from the germline V gene are MGHRA and YSYEKL. The DNA for the CDR3 is TGCGCCAGCAGCCAAGATACTAGCGGGTTCTCCTACGAGCAGTACTTC. It specifies CASSQDTSGFSYEQYF.

V gene TRBV30 combines with J gene TRBJ1-2; 7 bases fit TRBD1. The CDR3 loop spans 14 amino acids. The junction had 8 bases not matched to a gene; V was cut back by 3 bases and J by 4 bases. Germline V gives CDR1 GTSNPN, CDR2 SVGIG (reference sequence). For the CDR3, the DNA is TGTGCCTGGAGCCATCTACAGGGGACCTATGGCTACACCTTC. Residues: CAWSHLQGTYGYTF.

The genes are TRBV14 and TRBJ1-1; maybe TRBD1 (5 bases). Per the germline V gene, CDR1 is SGHDN and CDR2 is FVKESK. Trimming took 8 bases from V and 4 from J, leaving 23 bases between them. There are 16 residues in the CDR3. CDR3 sequence: CASAKFRAPSGTEAFF. The CDR3 coding sequence is TGTGCCAGCGCCAAATTCAGGGCACCCTCCGGCACTGAAGCTTTCTTT.

This chain uses TRBV7-2 with TRBJ2-7, with 8 bases identical to TRBD2. Trimming at V came to 5 bases and at J to 7 bases, leaving 7 bases not matched to a gene. Germline CDR1 and CDR2: SGHTA and FQGNSA. This CDR3 has 13 residues. CDR3 DNA: TGTGCCAGCAGCCAGGGACTAGTTCGGGAGCAGTACTTC. It is translated as CASSQGLVREQYF.

In this sample, this clone turned up once. The V and J genes are TRBV10-1 and TRBJ2-1, with 14 bases aligning to TRBD2. This CDR3 is 17 amino acids long. Germline trimming cut 7 bases from V and 3 bases from J; bases unmatched to any gene: 8. Germline lookup yields CDR1 WNHNN and CDR2 SYGVQD (reference sequence). The CDR3 sequence is CASTEGTSGSVYNEQFF. The CDR3 DNA is TGCGCCAGCACTGAAGGGACTAGCGGGAGCGTCTACAATGAGCAGTTCTTC.

This clone was recorded at least ten times. The rearrangement joins TRBV11-2 to TRBJ2-3; possibly TRBD2 for D (8 bases). Trimming shortened V by 5 bases and J by 4 bases, and 19 bases separated the two germline ends. Germline CDR1 SGHAT, CDR2 FQNNGV. The CDR3 extends over 16 amino acids. The CDR3 region is CASSRGSSGTADTQYF. Written as DNA, the CDR3 is TGTGCCAGCAGCCGGGGAAGTAGCGGGACAGCAGATACGCAGTATTTT.

This sequence joins TRBV5-1 and TRBJ2-1, with TRBD2 identical over 8 bases. The germline gives CDR1 SGHRS, CDR2 YFSETQ. This CDR3 is built from 15 residues. V lost 0 bases, J lost 8 bases, and 7 bases stayed unmatched. This CDR3 reads CASSLVAGLNDEQFF. CDR3 bases: TGCGCCAGCAGCTTGGTAGCGGGACTAAACGATGAGCAGTTCTTC.

V and J are TRBV7-9 and TRBJ1-1; possible D gene TRBD1, 5 bases. V lost 8 bases, J lost 3 bases, and 25 bases lay in between. CDR1 and CDR2 (germline): SEHNR, FQNEAQ (reference sequence). This CDR3 spans 17 amino acids. The CDR3 DNA sequence: TGTGCCAGCTTCCCGCGCGGGACCGCAGAAACCTACACTGAAGCTTTCTTT. Its translation is CASFPRGTAETYTEAFF.

V usage is TRBV3-1 (or the pseudogene TRBV3-2) and J usage is TRBJ1-2, with TRBD1 identical over 7 bases. This CDR3 contains 16 residues. V lost 5 bases, J lost 4 bases, and 13 bases stayed unmatched. Germline CDR1 reads LGHDT; CDR2 reads YNNKEL (reference sequence). CDR3 sequence: CASSKDRTLGGYGYTF. The CDR3, as DNA: TGTGCCAGCAGCAAGGACAGGACCCTAGGCGGCTATGGCTACACCTTC.

The chain has TRBV10-3 and TRBJ2-7; 9 bases map to TRBD1. The V gene's germline CDR1 is ENHRY and CDR2 SYGVKD. The CDR3 is 13 amino acids. Trimming removed 10 bases from V and 4 bases from J; junction bases left unmatched: 8. CDR3 nucleotide sequence: TGTGCCAGTTCCCGGGACAGGGAATACGAGCAGTACTTC. Its translation is CASSRDREYEQYF.

The chain recombines TRBV11-3 with TRBJ1-2; 9 positions match TRBD1. The CDR3 is made up of 14 amino acids. CDR1 and CDR2 (germline): SGHNT, YENEEA. Germline trimming cut 5 bases from V and 8 bases from J; bases unmatched to any gene: 9. Here the CDR3 DNA reads TGTGCCAGCAGCACACGGGACAGGGTTCGGGGCTACACCTTC. This sequence encodes CASSTRDRVRGYTF.

This chain connects TRBV7-6 to TRBJ1-4; 8 bases match TRBD1. J gave up 6 bases and V 4 bases, and 10 bases lay outside the gene matches. The CDR3 covers 16 residues. Germline V gene data show CDR1 as SGHVS and CDR2 as FNYEAQ. The CDR3, as DNA: TGTGCCAGCAGCTCAAAACTCAGGGGGCGGGATGAAAAACTGTTTTTT. Translating gives CASSSKLRGRDEKLFF. Looking up the rest from reference TRBV7-6 and TRBJ1-4 gives the full variable domain: GAGVSQSPRYKVTKRGQDVALRCDPISGHVSLYWYRQALGQGPEFLTYFNYEAQQDKSGLPNDRFSAERPEGSISTLTIQRTEQRDSAMYRCASSSKLRGRDEKLFFGSGTQLSVL.

The chain recombines TRBV11-3 with TRBJ2-7; D is undetermined. This CDR3 comprises 11 residues. Germline lookup yields CDR1 SGHNT and CDR2 YENEEA. V was pared by 5 bases and J by 4 bases, with 6 bases between. The CDR3 is CASSSQYEQYF. The CDR3, as DNA: TGTGCCAGCAGCAGCCAATACGAGCAGTACTTC.